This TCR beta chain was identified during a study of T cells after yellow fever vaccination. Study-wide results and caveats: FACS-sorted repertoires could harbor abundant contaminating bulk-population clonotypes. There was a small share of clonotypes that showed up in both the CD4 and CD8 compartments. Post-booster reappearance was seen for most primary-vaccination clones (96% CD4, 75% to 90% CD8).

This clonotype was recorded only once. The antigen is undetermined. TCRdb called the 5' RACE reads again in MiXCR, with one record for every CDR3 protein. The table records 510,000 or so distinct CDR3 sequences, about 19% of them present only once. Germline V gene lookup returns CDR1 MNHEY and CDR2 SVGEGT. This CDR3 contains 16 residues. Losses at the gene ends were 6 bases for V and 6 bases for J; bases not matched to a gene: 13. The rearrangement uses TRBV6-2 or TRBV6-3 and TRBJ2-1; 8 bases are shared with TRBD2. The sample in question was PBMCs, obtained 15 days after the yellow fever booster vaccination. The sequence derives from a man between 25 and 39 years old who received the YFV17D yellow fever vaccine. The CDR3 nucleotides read TGTGCCAGCAGGCGCCAACCCGGGACTAGTGCCAATGAGCAGTTCTTC. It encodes CASRRQPGTSANEQFF.